This T cell receptor beta chain was recovered during a study of CD8 T cells in Susac syndrome. Overall study results and limits: CD4+ T cell repertoires in Susac syndrome lacked clonal expansion.

A quantity of about 0.5 to 1 ug RNA underwent reverse transcription using random hexamers. Amplification of TCR beta CDR3 by immunoSEQ multiplex PCR spanned 54 Vbeta and 13 Jbeta. MiXCR, applied by TCRdb to the immunoSEQ multiplex PCR reads, yields one record per CDR3 protein. The data contain about 200,000 distinct CDR3 sequences, roughly nine tenths of them singletons. CD8+ and CD4+ T cells from blood underwent TCR beta sequencing. Comment on this clonotype: The antigen is unknown.

J gave up 7 bases and V 0 bases, and 13 bases lay outside the gene matches. This CDR3 spans 18 amino acids. Germline CDR1 reads MNHEY; CDR2 reads SVGAGI. Sequencing was carried out using CD4+ T cells from PBMCs. The TCR comes from a human donor with Susac syndrome. The chain recombines TRBV6-5 with TRBJ2-2, with TRBD1 matching 8 bases. The CDR3 loop is CASSYSGGRGLLGGELFF. The CDR3 bases are TGTGCCAGCAGTTACTCGGGGGGCAGGGGGCTATTAGGCGGGGAGCTGTTTTTT.